Listed here is a single T cell receptor (beta chain). Its target is unknown. The primer mix had 60 Vbeta and 13 Jbeta primers. This table comes from immunoSEQ multiplex PCR, and its TCRdb copy is limited to in-frame clones, with some not included. The sample lists about 150,000 clones, roughly 80% occurring once. This sample is drawn from a study of cytomegalovirus exposure and HLA in healthy donors. Study overall: For the approximately 400 genotyped donors, around 76% fell within the Caucasian-associated ancestry cluster.

Study-wide points: The study carried out a later analysis of TCR beta sequences. It associated some 15,000 of them with specific HLA alleles at a false discovery rate of 0.05. The dataset shows that most TCR sequences were rare, while some public TCRs occurred in many donors. Most TCR beta V segments were productive about 90% or about 30% of the time in an earlier analysis.

This CDR3 region has 17 residues. Trimming pared 3 bases from V and 0 bases from J, leaving 17 bases between. CDR1 is SGHDN and CDR2 is FVKESK in the germline V gene. This sequence joins TRBV14 and TRBJ2-5; a weak D match, TRBD2 (6 bases). This clonotype was obtained from a man between 18 and 35 years old in good health and CMV-seronegative. Input material: PBMCs. CDR3 coding DNA: TGTGCCAGCAGCCAGCCCAGTGGGAGGCGGAACCAAGAGACCCAGTACTTC. This encodes CASSQPSGRRNQETQYF. Full variable domain (rest looked up from reference TRBV14 and TRBJ2-5): EAGVTQFPSHSVIEKGQTVTLRCDPISGHDNLYWYRRVMGKEIKFLLHFVKESKQDESGMPNNRFLAERTGGTYSTLKVQPAELEDSGVYFCASSQPSGRRNQETQYFGPGTRLLVL.